A selection of T cell receptor beta chains follows, all from one sample in a study of breast tumors, draining lymph nodes, adjacent tissues. One entry per CDR3 protein, called by TCRdb with MiXCR from the multiplex PCR reads. Of 270,000 or so distinct CDR3 sequences in the sample, over 30% are singletons; the top ten hold 1.1%. Sequenced input: axillary lymph node tissue. The receptors stem from a female donor with breast cancer. Some clones in this sample may be carry-over from other donors' samples. Each CDR3 is given with its conserved first and last residue. D genes are given only for firm matches. Rows give clone size only sometimes, using once, few, many, or a class for an expanded clone.

v_call: TRBV20-1; clone_size: many; d_call: TRBD2; j_call: TRBJ2-1; cdr3_nt: TGCAGTGCTCTAACTAGCGGGAGGCCCTACAATGAGCAGTTCTTC; cdr3_aa: CSALTSGRPYNEQFF
v_call: TRBV12-3/TRBV12-4; clone_size: NA; d_call: NA; j_call: TRBJ2-1; cdr3_nt: TGTGCTAGTGGTTTGGCCCGTGGACCGGCTGACAATGAGCAGCTCTTC; cdr3_aa: CASGLARGPADNEQLF
v_call: TRBV29-1; clone_size: few; d_call: TRBD1; j_call: TRBJ1-1; cdr3_nt: TGCAGCGGCTGCAGGGGGCCGGACACTGAAGCTTTCTTT; cdr3_aa: CSGCRGPDTEAFF
v_call: TRBV3-2; clone_size: many; d_call: NA; j_call: TRBJ2-2; cdr3_nt: TGTGCCAGCAGCCACCAAGTGCGGACTAGCGGGAGACCGAACACCGGGGAGCTGTTTTTT; cdr3_aa: CASSHQVRTSGRPNTGELFF
v_call: TRBV6-2/TRBV6-3; clone_size: many; d_call: TRBD2; j_call: TRBJ2-3; cdr3_nt: TGTGCCAGCTCTGCCCCACTAGGGAGGGACACAGATACGCAGTATTTT; cdr3_aa: CASSAPLGRDTDTQYF
v_call: TRBV15; clone_size: NA; d_call: TRBD2; j_call: TRBJ2-2; cdr3_nt: TGTGCCACCAGCAGCGGGATAGCGGGGACCGGGGAGCTGTTTTTT; cdr3_aa: CATSSGIAGTGELFF
v_call: TRBV2; clone_size: NA; d_call: NA; j_call: TRBJ2-2; cdr3_nt: NA; cdr3_aa: CASSDSGYEQYFGPGTGELFF
v_call: TRBV29-1; clone_size: many; d_call: TRBD2; j_call: TRBJ2-1; cdr3_nt: TGCAGCGTTGTGGGGACTAGCGGGAGGGGACGGTTCTTC; cdr3_aa: CSVVGTSGRGRFF
v_call: TRBV19; clone_size: many; d_call: NA; j_call: TRBJ2-6; cdr3_nt: TGTGCCAGTAGTATCGAAGGGGCTGGGGCCAACGTCCTGACTTTC; cdr3_aa: CASSIEGAGANVLTF
v_call: TRBV3-1; clone_size: many; d_call: TRBD1; j_call: TRBJ1-5; cdr3_nt: TGTGCCAGCAGCCAACGGGGACAGACTAATCAGCCCCAGCATTTT; cdr3_aa: CASSQRGQTNQPQHF
v_call: TRBV18; clone_size: few; d_call: TRBD2; j_call: TRBJ2-4; cdr3_nt: TGTGCCAGCTCACCACCGAGACTAGCGGATTTAGCCAAAAACATTCAGTACTTC; cdr3_aa: CASSPPRLADLAKNIQYF
v_call: TRBV15; clone_size: many; d_call: NA; j_call: TRBJ2-7; cdr3_nt: TGTGCCACCAGCACCCTTGGCCCAAGCTCCTACGAGCAGTACTTC; cdr3_aa: CATSTLGPSSYEQYF
v_call: TRBV3-1; clone_size: many; d_call: NA; j_call: TRBJ1-2; cdr3_nt: TGTGCCAGCAGCGGACAGACACTCTATGGCTACACCTTC; cdr3_aa: CASSGQTLYGYTF
v_call: TRBV14; clone_size: many; d_call: NA; j_call: TRBJ2-7; cdr3_nt: TGTGCCAGCAGCCTCTCAAGGGGGGACACCCGGGACTACGAGCAGTACTTC; cdr3_aa: CASSLSRGDTRDYEQYF
v_call: TRBV6-5; clone_size: few; d_call: NA; j_call: TRBJ2-6; cdr3_nt: TGTGCCAGCGAACCGTCCTCTGGGGCCAGCGTCCTGACTTTC; cdr3_aa: CASEPSSGASVLTF
v_call: TRBV7-2; clone_size: NA; d_call: TRBD2; j_call: TRBJ2-3; cdr3_nt: TGTGCCAGCAGCTTAGCGCTCAGCGGGAGTAGGTCAGATCCGCAGTATTTT; cdr3_aa: CASSLALSGSRSDPQYF
v_call: TRBV6-6; clone_size: few; d_call: NA; j_call: TRBJ2-7; cdr3_nt: TGTGCCAGCAGTCACTCGAGTTCCCGGAACGAGCAGTACTTC; cdr3_aa: CASSHSSSRNEQYF
v_call: TRBV29-1; clone_size: NA; d_call: TRBD2; j_call: TRBJ2-1; cdr3_nt: TGCAGCTTAGATAGACTAGCCACGTCCAATGAGCAGTTCTTC; cdr3_aa: CSLDRLATSNEQFF
v_call: TRBV11-2; clone_size: many; d_call: NA; j_call: TRBJ2-7; cdr3_nt: TGTGCCAGCAGCCCCAATCCCTACGAGCAGTACTTC; cdr3_aa: CASSPNPYEQYF
v_call: TRBV14; clone_size: once; d_call: NA; j_call: TRBJ1-1; cdr3_nt: TGTGCCAGCAGCCAAGTTTCTCGACCTGAAGCTTTCTTT; cdr3_aa: CASSQVSRPEAFF
v_call: TRBV10-1; clone_size: many; d_call: TRBD2; j_call: TRBJ2-1; cdr3_nt: TGCGCCAGCAGCCCCGGGACTAGCCTTAATGAGCAGTTCTTC; cdr3_aa: CASSPGTSLNEQFF
v_call: TRBV7-3; clone_size: many; d_call: NA; j_call: TRBJ2-7; cdr3_nt: TGTGCCAGCAGCCCTAGGGCAGGCTACGAGCAGTACTTC; cdr3_aa: CASSPRAGYEQYF
v_call: TRBV20-1; clone_size: many; d_call: NA; j_call: TRBJ2-1; cdr3_nt: TGCAGTGCTAGAGATGTGGTAGGGGCGGATGAGCAGTTCTTC; cdr3_aa: CSARDVVGADEQFF
v_call: TRBV29-1; clone_size: many; d_call: TRBD2; j_call: TRBJ2-7; cdr3_nt: TGCAGCGTCCTACTAATGTGGCGGGAGGGAGTGGGGGAGCAGTACTTC; cdr3_aa: CSVLLMWREGVGEQYF
v_call: TRBV5-6; clone_size: many; d_call: NA; j_call: TRBJ1-4; cdr3_nt: TGTGCCAGCAGCCTAATGAGGAGGAATGAAAAACTGTTTTTT; cdr3_aa: CASSLMRRNEKLFF
v_call: TRBV3-1; clone_size: once; d_call: NA; j_call: TRBJ1-2; cdr3_nt: TGTGCCAGCAGCCAAGGGCGTGGCGGGAGGGCCCTAGCTAACTATGGCTACACCTTC; cdr3_aa: CASSQGRGGRALANYGYTF
v_call: TRBV27; clone_size: few; d_call: NA; j_call: TRBJ2-2; cdr3_nt: TGTGCCAGCACCTACTTGACAGTTACCGGCACCGGGGAGCTGTTTTTT; cdr3_aa: CASTYLTVTGTGELFF
v_call: TRBV4-2; clone_size: many; d_call: TRBD2; j_call: TRBJ2-5; cdr3_nt: TGTGCCAGCAGCCAAGAGCAGGGAGGGCCTGGAGAGACCCAGTACTTC; cdr3_aa: CASSQEQGGPGETQYF
v_call: TRBV4-2; clone_size: many; d_call: NA; j_call: TRBJ2-1; cdr3_nt: TGTGCCAGCAGCCAAGTGCTCTATGGTCCTGAGCAGTTCTTC; cdr3_aa: CASSQVLYGPEQFF
v_call: TRBV20-1; clone_size: many; d_call: NA; j_call: TRBJ2-3; cdr3_nt: TGCAGTGCTAGGGGCGTAGCGGGCACAGATACGCAGTATTTT; cdr3_aa: CSARGVAGTDTQYF
v_call: TRBV20-1; clone_size: many; d_call: TRBD2; j_call: TRBJ2-5; cdr3_nt: TGCAGTGCTAGCCCCCGCCTAGCGGTCACCCAAGAGACCCAGTACTTC; cdr3_aa: CSASPRLAVTQETQYF
v_call: TRBV20-1; clone_size: many; d_call: NA; j_call: TRBJ2-7; cdr3_nt: TGCAGTGCCTCCGACTCTGACAGGAACTCCTACGAGCAGTACTTC; cdr3_aa: CSASDSDRNSYEQYF
v_call: TRBV6-5; clone_size: many; d_call: TRBD1; j_call: TRBJ1-3; cdr3_nt: TGTGCCAGCAGTTCCGGACAGGGATGGGCCACCATATATTTT; cdr3_aa: CASSSGQGWATIYF
v_call: TRBV12-3/TRBV12-4; clone_size: few; d_call: NA; j_call: TRBJ2-1; cdr3_nt: TGTGCCAGCAGTTTAGCGGGAGTGGAGCGGGAGCAGTTCTTC; cdr3_aa: CASSLAGVEREQFF